This T cell receptor beta chain comes out of a study of control samples from healthy donors and cancer patients. The table came from immunoSEQ multiplex PCR; TCRdb's copy has only in-frame clones and leaves some out. The table lists approximately 150,000 clones, around 88% of them singletons, with under 2% in the top ten. CDR1 and CDR2 from the germline V gene are GTSNPN and SVGIG (reference sequence). CDR3 length equals 15 residues. Trimming removed 2 bases at V and 1 base at J, with 12 bases between. V gene TRBV30 combines with J gene TRBJ1-5; TRBD1 is a possible D gene (6 bases). This clonotype originated in a man aged 18 to 30 in good health. Material for sequencing was blood. The CDR3 sequence is CAWSIRDTSNQPQHF. In nucleotides, the CDR3 is TGTGCCTGGAGTATCCGGGACACCAGCAATCAGCCCCAGCATTTT.